Shown below are 10 T cell receptor beta chains from a single sample sequenced in a study of OX40 agonist ivuxolimab in advanced cancers. Clones were read by immunoSEQ multiplex PCR, and TCRdb kept only the in-frame ones, dropping some. In the table there are 45,000 to 60,000 clones, 70% to 85% of which are singletons. The specimen comprised CD4+ or CD8+ T cells sorted from blood, sampled in a trial of the OX40 agonist ivuxolimab. The receptors were gathered from an adult with an advanced solid tumor such as melanoma, head and neck, liver or kidney cancer.

This clone was seen a single time. This chain uses TRBV6-1 with TRBJ1-1, with D uncertain. Deletions cut 10 bases from V and 1 base from J, with 13 bases between. Germline V CDR1 and CDR2: MNHNS, SASEGT. The CDR3 runs 13 residues. The CDR3 is CATSKKGNTEAFF. The CDR3 DNA follows: TGTGCCACTTCCAAGAAAGGGAACACTGAAGCTTTCTTT.

Regarding this clone: Other DNA variants within this sample encode the same CDR3. V usage is TRBV5-1 and J usage is TRBJ1-5, with a possible D match to TRBD1 (6 bases). Deletions cut 0 bases from V and 6 bases from J, with 10 bases between. CDR1 is SGHRS, CDR2 YFSETQ, per germline. The CDR3 is 14 residues long. This CDR3 is CASSLEGGRQPQHF. For the CDR3, the DNA is TGCGCCAGCAGCTTGGAGGGGGGTCGTCAGCCCCAGCATTTT. Full variable domain (outside the CDR3, taken from reference TRBV5-1 and TRBJ1-5): KAGVTQTPRYLIKTRGQQVTLSCSPISGHRSVSWYQQTPGQGLQFLFEYFSETQRNKGNFPGRFSGRQFSNSRSEMNVSTLELGDSALYLCASSLEGGRQPQHFGDGTRLSIL.

The genes are TRBV7-2 and TRBJ2-1; 14 bases match TRBD2. Trimming cost V 4 bases and J 0 bases; bases outside gene matches: 5. Germline CDR1 is SGHTA and CDR2 is FQGNSA. This CDR3 is 18 amino acids long. Here the CDR3 DNA reads TGTGCCAGCAGCTCGGGACTAGCGGGGGTAAGCTCCTACAATGAGCAGTTCTTC. This gives the protein CASSSGLAGVSSYNEQFF.

The chain joins TRBV5-1 to TRBJ2-1; 10 bases agree with TRBD2. Germline V gives CDR1 SGHRS, CDR2 YFSETQ. CDR3 length: 20 amino acids. The trim removed 0 bases at V and 2 bases at J, leaving 14 bases unmatched. CDR3 bases: TGCGCCAGCAGCTTGGCCAGGGTAGCGGGGGGCACAGGGGCCTACAATGAGCAGTTCTTC. Translated, it gives CASSLARVAGGTGAYNEQFF.

The CDR3 is CASSPGLIAVNEQFF. CDR3 nucleotides: TGCGCCAGCAGCCCGGGACTAATAGCAGTCAATGAGCAGTTCTTC. This chain links TRBV5-1 with TRBJ2-1; TRBD2 matches at 7 bases. The CDR3 runs 15 residues. In germline, CDR1 is SGHRS, CDR2 YFSETQ. Unmatched junction bases numbered 10, after V lost 4 bases and J lost 6 bases.

The J gene is TRBJ2-3, the V gene TRBV16, with 11 bases fitting TRBD2. Germline V CDR1 and CDR2: KGHSY, FQNENV. The CDR3 sequence is 15 residues long. J gave up 6 bases and V 3 bases, and 5 bases lay outside the gene matches. The CDR3 is CASSHTSGSGDTQYF. Here the CDR3 DNA reads TGTGCCAGCAGCCATACTAGCGGGAGTGGTGATACGCAGTATTTT.

This chain uses TRBV2 with TRBJ2-3, with 9 bases that match TRBD2. CDR1 is SNHLY, CDR2 FYNNEI, per germline. The CDR3 is 14 residues long. The J segment lost 4 bases and the V segment lost 6 bases, leaving 5 bases of the junction unmatched. CDR3 residues: CASSYSGRSDTQYF. The CDR3 nucleotides are TGTGCCAGCAGCTATAGCGGGAGATCAGATACGCAGTATTTT.

The J gene is TRBJ1-6, the V gene TRBV30; D uncertain. Deletions cut 5 bases from V and 7 bases from J, with 12 bases between. The CDR3 is made up of 13 amino acids. Germline V gene data show CDR1 as GTSNPN and CDR2 as SVGIG (reference sequence). CDR3 amino acids: CAWEPGVNSPLHF. The CDR3 DNA reads TGTGCCTGGGAACCGGGAGTAAATTCACCCCTCCACTTT. Based on the CDR3 plus reference TRBV30 and TRBJ1-6, the full variable domain is SQTIHQWPATLVQPVGSPLSLECTVEGTSNPNLYWYRQAAGRGLQLLFYSVGIGQISSEVPQNLSASRPQDRQFILSSKKLLLSDSGFYLCAWEPGVNSPLHFGNGTRLTVT.

The chain has TRBV7-2 and TRBJ1-1; the D gene is possibly TRBD1 (6 bases). V was cut by 5 bases and J by 3 bases, with 13 bases left in between. Germline V gene data show CDR1 as SGHTA and CDR2 as FQGNSA. The CDR3 consists of 14 residues. The CDR3 region has the DNA TGTGCCAGCAGCCCACAGGGAAGATACACTGAAGCTTTCTTT. This encodes CASSPQGRYTEAFF.

The chain has TRBV18 and TRBJ2-3; D not certain. V shed 2 bases and J shed 4 bases, with 4 bases lying between them. Germline V gives CDR1 KGHSH, CDR2 LQKENI. The CDR3 spans 12 residues. This chain's CDR3 is CASSPSADTQYF. CDR3 nucleotides: TGTGCCAGCTCACCATCCGCAGATACGCAGTATTTT.